This T cell receptor beta chain was identified during a study of blood T cell repertoires in COVID-19. Study-wide background: PBMCs, B-cell-depleted T cells, or T cells provided the cDNA or gDNA that made up the material.

V gave up 7 bases and J gave up 6 bases; unmatched junction bases: 24. CDR1 and CDR2 (germline): WNHNN, SYGVQD (reference sequence). There are 18 residues in the CDR3. Those who participated ranged in age from roughly 18 to 95 years and resided in approximately 26 US areas. Donors were grouped by their self-reported clinical history. Authors' processing steps: By means of reference gene primer amplification, nucleated cell counts were estimated. The method was immunoSEQ multiplex PCR; TCRdb's version includes in-frame clones alone and lacks a portion of them. That table gives V, J and clone size, and the DNA gave D and trimming. The data contain over 120,000 clones, 86% of them singletons.

The chain carries TRBV10-1 and TRBJ2-7; 7 bases align to TRBD2. Sequencing was done on a sample of PBMCs or T cells enriched from blood (not recorded which). This clonotype originated in a man aged 45-60 years who had recovered from COVID-19. The DNA of the CDR3 is TGCGCCAGCACCCACCGACTAGCACCACTCCGGCGTCCTAGCGAGCAGTACTTC. Its protein product is CASTHRLAPLRRPSEQYF.